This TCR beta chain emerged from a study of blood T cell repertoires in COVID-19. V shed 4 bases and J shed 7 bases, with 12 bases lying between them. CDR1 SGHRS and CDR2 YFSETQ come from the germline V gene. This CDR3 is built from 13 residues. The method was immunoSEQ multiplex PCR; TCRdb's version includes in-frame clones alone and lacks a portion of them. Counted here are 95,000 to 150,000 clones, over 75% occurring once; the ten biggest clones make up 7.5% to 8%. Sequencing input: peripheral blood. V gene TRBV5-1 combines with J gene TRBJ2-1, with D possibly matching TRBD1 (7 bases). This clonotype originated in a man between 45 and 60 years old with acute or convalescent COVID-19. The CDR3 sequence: CASSGGTANEQFF. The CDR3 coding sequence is TGCGCCAGCAGCGGAGGGACAGCTAATGAGCAGTTCTTC. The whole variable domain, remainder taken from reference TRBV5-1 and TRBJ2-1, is KAGVTQTPRYLIKTRGQQVTLSCSPISGHRSVSWYQQTPGQGLQFLFEYFSETQRNKGNFPGRFSGRQFSNSRSEMNVSTLELGDSALYLCASSGGTANEQFFGPGTRLTVL.